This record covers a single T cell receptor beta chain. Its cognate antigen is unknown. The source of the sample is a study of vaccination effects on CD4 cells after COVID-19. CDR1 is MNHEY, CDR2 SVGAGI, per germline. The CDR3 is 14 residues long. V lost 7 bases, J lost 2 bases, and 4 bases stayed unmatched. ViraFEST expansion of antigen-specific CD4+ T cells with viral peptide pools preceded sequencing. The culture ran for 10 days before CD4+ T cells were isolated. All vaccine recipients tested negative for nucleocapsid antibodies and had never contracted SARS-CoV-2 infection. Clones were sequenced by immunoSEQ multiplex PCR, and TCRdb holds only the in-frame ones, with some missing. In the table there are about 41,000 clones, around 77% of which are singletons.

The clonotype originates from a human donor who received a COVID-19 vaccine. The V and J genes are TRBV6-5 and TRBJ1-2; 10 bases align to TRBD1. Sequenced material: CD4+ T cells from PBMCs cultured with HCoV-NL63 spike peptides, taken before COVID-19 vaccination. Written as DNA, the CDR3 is TGTGCCAGCATTTTGACAGGGGGCAACTATGGCTACACCTTC. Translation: CASILTGGNYGYTF.